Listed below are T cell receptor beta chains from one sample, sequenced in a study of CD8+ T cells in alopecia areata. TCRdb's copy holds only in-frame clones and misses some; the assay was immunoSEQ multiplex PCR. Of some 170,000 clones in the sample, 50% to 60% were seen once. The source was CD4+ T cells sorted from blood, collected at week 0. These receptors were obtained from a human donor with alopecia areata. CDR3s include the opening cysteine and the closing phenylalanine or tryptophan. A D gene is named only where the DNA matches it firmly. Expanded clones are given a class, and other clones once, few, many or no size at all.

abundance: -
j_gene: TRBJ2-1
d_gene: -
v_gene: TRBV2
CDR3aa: CASRPLIMGNEQFF

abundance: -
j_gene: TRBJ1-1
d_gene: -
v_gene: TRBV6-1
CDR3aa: CASSEAGRGEAFF

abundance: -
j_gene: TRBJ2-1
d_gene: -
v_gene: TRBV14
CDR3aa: CASSHLIDRWSEQFF

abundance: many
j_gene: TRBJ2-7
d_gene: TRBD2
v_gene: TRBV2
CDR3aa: CAIRAGGINEQYF

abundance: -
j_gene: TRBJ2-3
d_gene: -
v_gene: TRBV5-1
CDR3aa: CASGRSSRLTDTQYF

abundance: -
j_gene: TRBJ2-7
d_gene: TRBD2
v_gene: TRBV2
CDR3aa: CASRERGAFYEQYF

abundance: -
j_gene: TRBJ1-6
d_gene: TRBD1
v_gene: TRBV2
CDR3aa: CASKPRQGNSPLHF

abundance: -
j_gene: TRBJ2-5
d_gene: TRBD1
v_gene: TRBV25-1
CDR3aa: CASSAGQGVWETQYF

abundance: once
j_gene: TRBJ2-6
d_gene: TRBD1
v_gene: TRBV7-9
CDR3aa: CASSLGTGRIGANVLTF

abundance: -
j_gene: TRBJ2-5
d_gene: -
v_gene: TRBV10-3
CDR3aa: CAISPGHRTETQYF

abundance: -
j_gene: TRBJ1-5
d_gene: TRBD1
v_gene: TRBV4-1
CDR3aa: CASSQGIQVGQTNQPQHF

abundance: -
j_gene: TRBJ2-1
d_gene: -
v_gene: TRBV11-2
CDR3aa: CASSLRQWLDNEQFF

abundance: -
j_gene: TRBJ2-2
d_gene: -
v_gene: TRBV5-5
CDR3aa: CASSFRTAGTGELFF

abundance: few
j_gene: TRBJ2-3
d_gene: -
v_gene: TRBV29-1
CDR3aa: CSVNRGRGVADTQYF

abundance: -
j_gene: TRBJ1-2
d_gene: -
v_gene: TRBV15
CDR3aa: CATSTGRANYGYTF

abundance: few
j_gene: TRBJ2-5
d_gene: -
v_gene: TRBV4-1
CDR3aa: CASSQDQMSVETQYF

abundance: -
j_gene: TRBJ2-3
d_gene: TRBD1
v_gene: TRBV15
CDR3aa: CATSRRTGRTDTQYF

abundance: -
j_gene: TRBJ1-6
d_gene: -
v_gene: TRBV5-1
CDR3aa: CASSFKHPSSYNSPLHF

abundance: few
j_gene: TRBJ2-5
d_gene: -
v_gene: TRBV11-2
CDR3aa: CASSLAQETQYF

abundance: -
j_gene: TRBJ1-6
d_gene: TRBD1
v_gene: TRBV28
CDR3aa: CASSNRGYSPLHF

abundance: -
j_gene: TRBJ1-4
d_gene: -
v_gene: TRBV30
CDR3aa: CAWSHVINEKLFF

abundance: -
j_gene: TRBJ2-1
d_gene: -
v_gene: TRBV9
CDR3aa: CASSVEVRNNEQFF

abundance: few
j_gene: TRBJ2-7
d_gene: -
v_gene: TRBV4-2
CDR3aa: CASSQAVTGGRGEQYF

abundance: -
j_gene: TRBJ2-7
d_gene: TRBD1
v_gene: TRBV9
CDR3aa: CASSPSRDRVYGYEQYF

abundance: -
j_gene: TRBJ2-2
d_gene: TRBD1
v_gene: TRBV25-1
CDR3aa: CASAPGTGESGELFF

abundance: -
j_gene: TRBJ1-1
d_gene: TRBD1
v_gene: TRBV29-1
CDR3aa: CSVQGQTNTEAFF

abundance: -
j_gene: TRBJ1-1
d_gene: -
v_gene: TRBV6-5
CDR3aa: CASSKQGLEAFF

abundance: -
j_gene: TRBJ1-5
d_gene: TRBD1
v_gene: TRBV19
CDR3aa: CASSPRTGRYGNQPQHF

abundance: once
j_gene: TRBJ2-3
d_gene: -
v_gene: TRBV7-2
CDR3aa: CASSLTLAIVDTQYF